One sample yielded the 27 T cell receptor beta chains listed below, sequenced in a study of shared clonotypes between healthy human individuals. The method was immunoSEQ multiplex PCR; TCRdb's version includes in-frame clones alone and lacks a portion of them. The repertoire has more than 1.2 million clones, approximately 98.5% of them found once; the top ten carry 0.36%. The specimen sequenced was naive CD4+ T cells sorted from blood. Subset meaning: CD45RA+ positively selected. The receptor set was obtained from a man under 40 in good health.

The V gene is TRBV5-1, the J gene TRBJ2-7, with 10 positions matching TRBD2. The length of the CDR3 is 14 residues. Unmatched junction bases numbered 3, after V lost 0 bases and J lost 6 bases. The germline V gene encodes CDR1 SGHRS and CDR2 YFSETQ. This chain's CDR3 is CASSLDLAGAEQYF. CDR3 nucleotide sequence: TGCGCCAGCAGCTTGGACCTAGCGGGAGCCGAGCAGTACTTC.

V usage is TRBV6-5 and J usage is TRBJ2-3; 7 bases are a match to TRBD1. Germline loops: CDR1 MNHEY, CDR2 SVGAGI. V lost 6 bases and J lost 4; bases outside the gene matches: 4. The CDR3 is 13 residues long. The CDR3 protein is CASRYTGADTQYF. Written as DNA, the CDR3 is TGTGCCAGCAGGTATACAGGGGCAGATACGCAGTATTTT.

The V call is TRBV5-1, the J call TRBJ2-5; 9 bases agree with TRBD2. The CDR3 has 13 amino acids. V trimming: 6 bases; J trimming: 9 bases; junction bases outside the gene matches: 9. CDR1 and CDR2 from the germline V gene are SGHRS and YFSETQ. The CDR3 spells CASNSAGGSAQYF. The DNA for the CDR3 is TGCGCCAGCAACTCAGCGGGGGGCAGTGCCCAGTACTTC.

The rearrangement joins TRBV27 to TRBJ2-7, with D possibly TRBD1 on 5 matching bases. Trimming took off 2 bases at V and 2 bases at J, with 10 bases between the two ends. The germline V gene encodes CDR1 MNHEY and CDR2 SMNVEV (reference sequence). The CDR3 has 14 residues. CDR3 region: CASSLQRQTYEQYF. CDR3 bases: TGTGCCAGCAGTTTACAGAGACAGACCTACGAGCAGTACTTC.

The rearrangement links TRBV18 to TRBJ2-2, with TRBD1 identical over 7 bases. This CDR3 spans 15 amino acids. Germline V lookup: CDR1 KGHSH, CDR2 LQKENI. The V segment lost 4 bases and the J segment 7 bases; nucleotides outside the gene matches: 9. CDR3 coding DNA: TGTGCCAGCTCACTCCTGGACAGGATTGACGGGGAGCTGTTTTTT. The encoded protein is CASSLLDRIDGELFF.

CDR3 amino acids: CSVVSGSVADTQYF. The CDR3, as DNA: TGCAGCGTTGTCAGCGGGAGCGTGGCAGATACGCAGTATTTT. The chain links TRBV29-1 to TRBJ2-3; 8 bases match TRBD2. Germline-derived CDR1 and CDR2 are SQVTM and ANQGSEA. This CDR3 comprises 14 residues. Trimming cost V 4 bases and J 4 bases; bases outside gene matches: 7.

A single count supports this clone. The V and J genes are TRBV28 and TRBJ2-7; tentative D call: TRBD2 (6 bases). The CDR3 covers 15 residues. Trimming stripped 3 bases from V and 4 bases from J, with 16 bases between. Germline V lookup: CDR1 MDHEN, CDR2 SYDVKM. CDR3 in DNA: TGTGCCAGCAGTTTTGGTGGCGGGATAGTATACGAGCAGTACTTC. Its protein is CASSFGGGIVYEQYF.

The CDR3 sequence: CASSSERNTIYF. CDR3 sequence (DNA): TGTGCCAGCAGCTCCGAACGGAACACCATATATTTT. The rearrangement links TRBV7-9 to TRBJ1-3; D call uncertain. Per the germline V gene, CDR1 is SEHNR and CDR2 is FQNEAQ (reference sequence). V lost 4 bases to trimming and J lost 7 bases, with 8 bases between them. The CDR3 has 12 amino acids.

The sample holds one count of this clone. The chain combines TRBV7-9 with TRBJ1-4; 8 bases are shared with TRBD1. Trimming cost V 5 bases and J 13 bases; bases outside gene matches: 15. The CDR3 consists of 15 residues. Germline CDR1 reads SEHNR; CDR2 reads FQNEAQ (reference sequence). For the CDR3, the DNA is TGTGCCAGCAGCCAGGGAGACAGGGGTGGACACAGACTGTTTTTT. Translating it yields CASSQGDRGGHRLFF.

J is TRBJ2-2 and V is TRBV19; no firm D call. CDR3 size: 17 residues. Looked up from germline, CDR1 is LNHDA and CDR2 is SQIVND (reference sequence). Trimming stripped 3 bases from V and 0 bases from J, with 14 bases between. In DNA form, the CDR3 reads TGTGCCAGTAGTATCCAGCTTCTGGCGGCGAACACCGGGGAGCTGTTTTTT. Protein: CASSIQLLAANTGELFF.

The gene calls are TRBV30 and TRBJ1-4; TRBD1 aligns across 8 bases. The CDR3 sequence is 12 residues long. V trimming: 5 bases; J trimming: 10 bases; junction bases outside the gene matches: 6. Germline CDR1 is GTSNPN and CDR2 is SVGIG (reference sequence). Here the CDR3 reads CAWGQGARKLFF. CDR3 bases: TGTGCCTGGGGTCAGGGGGCGCGAAAACTGTTTTTT.

The chain joins TRBV23-1 to TRBJ2-7, with D tentatively TRBD2 (5 bases). TRBV23-1 belongs to the ORF category, with a function that is uncertain. The CDR3 has 15 amino acids. The ends were cut back, 7 bases at V and 3 bases at J, with 19 bases in the middle. CDR3 region: CASKPGKNEDYEQYF. CDR3 sequence (DNA): TGCGCCAGCAAACCCGGGAAAAACGAAGACTACGAGCAGTACTTC.

The rearrangement uses TRBV11-3 and TRBJ1-5; TRBD1 is a possible D gene (6 bases). Germline V CDR1 and CDR2: SGHNT, YENEEA. The V and J ends lost 1 base and 2 bases respectively, with 15 bases between them. This CDR3 is built from 17 residues. The CDR3 spells CASSLGLGGIGNQPQHF. DNA for the CDR3: TGTGCCAGCAGCTTAGGATTAGGGGGGATAGGCAATCAGCCCCAGCATTTT.

J is TRBJ1-5 and V is TRBV2; TRBD1 might be the D (6 bases). V gave up 7 bases and J gave up 3 bases, with 10 bases separating them. This CDR3 has 13 residues. Germline CDR1 SNHLY, CDR2 FYNNEI. The CDR3 spells CASTRGSNQPQHF. The DNA of the CDR3 is TGTGCCAGCACCAGGGGTTCCAATCAGCCCCAGCATTTT. Drawing the rest from reference TRBV2 and TRBJ1-5, the complete variable domain is EPEVTQTPSHQVTQMGQEVILRCVPISNHLYFYWYRQILGQKVEFLVSFYNNEISEKSEIFDDQFSVERPDGSNFTLKIRSTKLEDSAMYFCASTRGSNQPQHFGDGTRLSIL.

This clone was counted once. V gene TRBV18 combines with J gene TRBJ2-7; D gene unclear. The CDR3 is 16 residues long. Germline V gene sequence: CDR1 KGHSH, CDR2 LQKENI. Trimming shortened V by 3 bases and J by 0 bases, and 15 bases separated the two germline ends. The CDR3: CASSPLESSISYEQYF. The DNA for the CDR3 is TGTGCCAGCTCACCTCTCGAATCCAGCATCTCCTACGAGCAGTACTTC.

The chain combines TRBV5-4 with TRBJ2-1, with 15 nucleotides matching TRBD2. V was clipped by 1 base and J by 7 bases; unmatched bases: 3. CDR3 size: 16 residues. CDR1 and CDR2 (germline): SGHNT, YYREEE (reference sequence). The CDR3 DNA reads TGTGCCAGCAGCTTGCACGGGACTAGCGGGAGGAATGAGCAGTTCTTC. It translates to CASSLHGTSGRNEQFF.

As concerns this clone: The same CDR3 also results from other DNA sequences found in this sample. The DNA of the CDR3 is TGTGCCAGCAGCTCAGGACTAGCGGGAGCCTACGAGCAGTACTTC. Translation: CASSSGLAGAYEQYF. This sequence joins TRBV5-4 and TRBJ2-7; 13 nucleotides align to TRBD2. This CDR3 spans 15 amino acids. Germline CDR1 reads SGHNT; CDR2 reads YYREEE (reference sequence). The junction had 2 bases not matched to a gene; V was cut back by 3 bases and J by 2 bases.

The chain links TRBV5-4 to TRBJ2-7; the D gene is possibly TRBD2 (6 bases). The CDR3 spans 16 residues. Trimming shortened V by 0 bases and J by 2 bases, and 15 bases separated the two germline ends. Germline V CDR1 and CDR2: SGHNT, YYREEE (reference sequence). The CDR3 bases are TGTGCCAGCAGCTTGGGAACCGGGAGTTTCCCCTACGAGCAGTACTTC. This sequence encodes CASSLGTGSFPYEQYF. Full variable domain (rest looked up from reference TRBV5-4 and TRBJ2-7): ETGVTQSPTHLIKTRGQQVTLRCSSQSGHNTVSWYQQALGQGPQFIFQYYREEENGRGNFPPRFSGLQFPNYSSELNVNALELDDSALYLCASSLGTGSFPYEQYFGPGTRLTVT.

The chain carries TRBV5-1 and TRBJ2-7, with 7 bases lining up with TRBD1. Looked up from germline, CDR1 is SGHRS and CDR2 is YFSETQ. This CDR3 comprises 14 residues. V lost 4 bases, J lost 0 bases, and 4 bases stayed unmatched. The DNA of the CDR3 is TGCGCCAGCAGCATGACAGGGAGCTCCTACGAGCAGTACTTC. Protein product: CASSMTGSSYEQYF.

This chain connects TRBV5-4 to TRBJ2-7, with TRBD2 matching 10 bases. The CDR3 is made up of 14 amino acids. The V segment lost 4 bases and the J segment 4 bases; nucleotides outside the gene matches: 5. The germline V gene has CDR1 SGHNT and CDR2 YYREEE (reference sequence). DNA of the CDR3: TGTGCCAGCAGCGTCAGGACTAGCGGATACGAGCAGTACTTC. The encoded protein is CASSVRTSGYEQYF.

CDR3 region: CASKTQGTSTDTQYF. The CDR3 nucleotides are TGCGCCAGCAAAACTCAGGGGACTAGCACAGATACGCAGTATTTT. J is TRBJ2-3 and V is TRBV5-1; TRBD1 or TRBD2 may be the D gene (6 bases each). Germline V gene lookup returns CDR1 SGHRS and CDR2 YFSETQ. The V and J ends lost 6 bases and 0 bases respectively, with 14 bases between them. CDR3 length equals 15 residues.

The rearrangement joins TRBV11-3 to TRBJ2-1; D not resolved. There are 13 residues in the CDR3. V shed 7 bases and J shed 4 bases, with 11 bases lying between them. Germline CDR1 reads SGHNT; CDR2 reads YENEEA. CDR3 DNA: TGTGCCAGCACCAACAGATCTTACAATGAGCAGTTCTTC. It yields the protein CASTNRSYNEQFF.

The rearrangement uses TRBV18 and TRBJ1-5; D might be TRBD1 (6 bases). Germline CDR1 is KGHSH and CDR2 is LQKENI. V was pared by 4 bases and J by 0 bases, with 7 bases between. This CDR3 region has 14 residues. The CDR3 loop reads CASSQTGSNQPQHF. Written as DNA, the CDR3 is TGTGCCAGCTCACAGACAGGTAGCAATCAGCCCCAGCATTTT.

This sequence joins TRBV6-5 and TRBJ2-7, with 10 bases matching TRBD2. CDR1 is MNHEY and CDR2 is SVGAGI in the germline V gene. The V gene end was trimmed by 2 bases and the J gene end by 2 bases; junction bases not matched to a gene: 3. CDR3 length: 15 residues. The CDR3 loop reads CASSYGTSDTYEQYF. CDR3 sequence (DNA): TGTGCCAGCAGTTACGGGACTAGCGACACCTACGAGCAGTACTTC.

The chain employs TRBV5-5 and TRBJ2-7, with a weak D call TRBD1 (8 bases). The CDR3 totals 16 residues. With 7 bases removed from V and 2 bases from J, the gap between germline ends came to 22 bases. Germline V CDR1 and CDR2: SGHKS, YYEKEE (reference sequence). The CDR3 region has the DNA TGTGCCAGCCGACCCGCGGGGGACAGGTTGGCCTACGAGCAGTACTTC. Its protein is CASRPAGDRLAYEQYF.

With respect to this clone: Different DNA sequences within this sample yield the same CDR3. V is TRBV5-1 and J is TRBJ2-1; 8 bases are shared with TRBD1. The CDR3 runs to 14 residues. Germline V gives CDR1 SGHRS, CDR2 YFSETQ. V lost 0 bases to trimming and J lost 4 bases; unmatched junction nucleotides: 0. The DNA of the CDR3 is TGCGCCAGCAGCTTGGACAGGGGGTACAATGAGCAGTTCTTC. As protein: CASSLDRGYNEQFF.

The gene calls are TRBV5-1 and TRBJ2-1; TRBD2 is a possible D gene (6 bases). The CDR3 extends over 13 amino acids. Trimming shortened V by 6 bases and J by 6 bases, and 13 bases separated the two germline ends. The germline V gene encodes CDR1 SGHRS and CDR2 YFSETQ. The CDR3 sequence is CASMEGSVNEQFF. The CDR3 nucleotides read TGCGCCAGCATGGAGGGCTCAGTCAATGAGCAGTTCTTC.